The clone carrying this T cell receptor (beta chain) was picked up a small number of times. Of the isolated RNA, all was reverse transcribed, and so the sequenced material was expressed TCRB transcripts. Using immunoSEQ multiplex PCR, the repertoire was profiled, and TCRdb retains in-frame clones only, with some absent. The sample shows about 620,000 clones, 15% to 18% of them seen only once. These data come from a study of beta chain features in type 1 diabetes. This CDR3 is 14 amino acids long. The J segment lost 5 bases and the V segment lost 11 bases, leaving 10 bases of the junction unmatched. Germline V gene lookup returns CDR1 ENHRY and CDR2 SYGVKD.

This chain connects TRBV10-3 to TRBJ2-3; TRBD2 aligns across 10 bases. Input material: naive CD4+ T cells from blood. This clonotype was obtained from a man between 18 and 29 years old in good health. The DNA of the CDR3 is TGTGCCGTAACTAGCGGGAACTGGGTAGATACGCAGTATTTT. This codes for CAVTSGNWVDTQYF.